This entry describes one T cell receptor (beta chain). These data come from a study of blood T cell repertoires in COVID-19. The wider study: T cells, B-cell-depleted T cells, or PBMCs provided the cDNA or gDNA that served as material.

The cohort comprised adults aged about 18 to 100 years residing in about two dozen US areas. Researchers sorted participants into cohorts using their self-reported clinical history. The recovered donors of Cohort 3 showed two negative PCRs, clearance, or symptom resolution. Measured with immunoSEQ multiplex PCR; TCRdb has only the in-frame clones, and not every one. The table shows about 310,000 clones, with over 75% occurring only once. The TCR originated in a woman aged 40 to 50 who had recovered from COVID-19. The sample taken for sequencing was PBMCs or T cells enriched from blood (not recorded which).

The CDR3 DNA reads TGTGCCAGCAGTAATCCCCGGAGGGGCAATCAGCCCCAGCATTTT. Residues: CASSNPRRGNQPQHF. J is TRBJ1-5 and V is TRBV28, with D hard to call. This CDR3 has 15 amino acids. V lost 5 bases and J lost 2, with 13 bases in between. Germline V gene data show CDR1 as MDHEN and CDR2 as SYDVKM.